The 31 T cell receptor beta chains listed next were all sequenced from one sample in a study of T cell repertoires in cytomegalovirus infection. Which antigens these TCRs recognize remains unknown. TCRdb reanalysed the reads using MiXCR and keeps one entry per CDR3 protein. The table includes more than 250,000 distinct CDR3 sequences, 25% detected once. The specimen was cultured PBMCs, collected from culture after CMV antigen stimulation. The receptor source for this set is a human donor in good health (CMV status not recorded). Some clones in this sample may be carry-over from other donors' samples.

CDR3 in DNA: TGTGCCAGCAGTAAGGGTGGGAACTATGGCTACACCTTC. Amino acid sequence: CASSKGGNYGYTF. V usage is TRBV12-3 or TRBV12-4 and J usage is TRBJ1-2; D remains ambiguous. The CDR3 spans 13 residues. The V gene lost 5 bases and the J gene lost 2 bases, with 9 bases spanning the gap.

This clonotype was seen at least ten times. V usage is TRBV28 and J usage is TRBJ2-2; TRBD2 matches at 11 bases. Germline values: CDR1 MDHEN, CDR2 SYDVKM. Trimming at V came to 6 bases and at J to 2 bases, leaving 5 bases not matched to a gene. The CDR3 spans 16 residues. The CDR3 is CASRRRLAGNTGELFF. DNA for the CDR3: TGTGCCAGCAGACGGAGACTAGCGGGAAACACCGGGGAGCTGTTTTTT.

This rearrangement joins TRBV5-1 to TRBJ2-4; 7 bases are a match to TRBD1. Trimming at V came to 1 base and at J to 0 bases, leaving 19 bases not matched to a gene. The CDR3 covers 21 residues. Germline V CDR1 and CDR2: SGHRS, YFSETQ. CDR3 in amino acids: CASSLFVPFGQAFLAKNIQYF. CDR3 in DNA: TGCGCCAGCAGCTTGTTTGTTCCTTTCGGACAGGCCTTCTTAGCCAAAAACATTCAGTACTTC.

This clonotype was counted only a few times. The V call is TRBV6-5, the J call TRBJ1-5; 10 bases line up with TRBD1. This CDR3 region has 16 residues. Germline V gene data show CDR1 as MNHEY and CDR2 as SVGAGI. V shed 5 bases, J shed 2 bases, and the junction held 6 bases outside the gene matches. CDR3 DNA sequence: TGTGCCAGCAGTCGACGGACAGGGGGTGGCAATCAGCCCCAGCATTTT. Protein: CASSRRTGGGNQPQHF.

The chain couples TRBV6-5 to TRBJ2-5; 9 bases fit TRBD2. The junction had 4 bases not matched to a gene; V was cut back by 2 bases and J by 3 bases. Germline CDR1 MNHEY, CDR2 SVGAGI. This CDR3 is built from 15 residues. In nucleotides, the CDR3 is TGTGCCAGCAGTTACCACAGACTAGCGGAAGAGACCCAGTACTTC. Protein sequence: CASSYHRLAEETQYF.

This clonotype has only one observation. The CDR3 spells CASNEGGGSAQYF. CDR3 sequence (DNA): TGTGCCAGTAACGAGGGGGGGGGATCAGCGCAGTATTTT. The J gene is TRBJ2-3, the V gene TRBV19, with D maybe TRBD2 (7 bases). Per germline, CDR1 LNHDA and CDR2 SQIVND (reference sequence). Trimming cost V 7 bases and J 10 bases, with 18 bases left between them. There are 13 residues in the CDR3.

V usage is TRBV6-2 or TRBV6-3 and J usage is TRBJ2-1; 7 bases agree with TRBD2. The CDR3 covers 12 residues. The V gene end was trimmed by 4 bases and the J gene end by 11 bases; junction bases not matched to a gene: 5. Germline V gene sequence: CDR1 MNHEY, CDR2 SVGEGT. In DNA form, the CDR3 reads TGTGCCAGCAGTTGGGACGGGGGGAAGCAGTTCTTC. Translating it yields CASSWDGGKQFF.

This clonotype was picked up one time. The genes are TRBV12-3 or TRBV12-4 and TRBJ2-1; 7 bases align to TRBD2. Trimming took 6 bases from V and 6 from J; bases not matched to a gene: 11. CDR3 length: 15 residues. CDR3 amino acids: CASSPRASGTNEQFF. The CDR3 DNA follows: TGTGCCAGCAGCCCACGGGCTAGCGGAACCAATGAGCAGTTCTTC.

Only a few counts were recorded for this clonotype. The V gene is TRBV5-1, the J gene TRBJ2-7; no reliable D call. Germline CDR1 SGHRS, CDR2 YFSETQ. V was cut by 5 bases and J by 6 bases, with 9 bases left in between. The CDR3 is 11 residues long. The CDR3 reads CASRDGSEQYF. CDR3 DNA: TGCGCCAGCAGGGACGGCTCCGAGCAGTACTTC.

In this sample, this clonotype turned up a few times. V gene TRBV6-2 or TRBV6-3 combines with J gene TRBJ2-5; 9 nucleotides match TRBD2. Germline lookup yields CDR1 MNHEY and CDR2 SVGEGT. V shed 5 bases and J 0 bases; nucleotides not matched to a gene: 7. This CDR3 comprises 16 residues. The chain's CDR3 is CASSPGLAPYQETQYF. The CDR3 nucleotides read TGTGCCAGCAGTCCAGGACTAGCGCCCTACCAAGAGACCCAGTACTTC.

The table lists this clonotype with a few counts. The gene calls are TRBV4-3 and TRBJ2-7; no definite D call. V lost 0 bases to trimming and J lost 1 base, with 4 bases between them. The CDR3 covers 13 residues. Germline V gene lookup returns CDR1 LGHNA and CDR2 YSLEER. The CDR3 DNA follows: TGCGCCAGCAGCCAAGAGATGTCCTACGAGCAGTACTTC. Residues: CASSQEMSYEQYF.

The CDR3 loop reads CASRVTGVDGYTF. CDR3 nucleotide sequence: TGTGCCAGCAGGGTAACAGGGGTTGATGGCTACACCTTC. The chain recombines TRBV2 with TRBJ1-2; 7 bases line up with TRBD1. CDR1 is SNHLY, CDR2 FYNNEI, per germline. Unmatched junction bases numbered 7, after V lost 6 bases and J lost 6 bases. CDR3 length: 13 residues.

A few counts support this clonotype. The chain recombines TRBV12-3 or TRBV12-4 with TRBJ2-1, with 12 bases matching TRBD2. Germline trimming cut 5 bases from V and 9 bases from J; bases unmatched to any gene: 2. This CDR3 region has 13 residues. The CDR3 sequence is CASSATSGSEQFF. Here the CDR3 DNA reads TGTGCCAGCAGTGCGACTAGCGGGAGTGAGCAGTTCTTC.

V gene TRBV25-1 combines with J gene TRBJ2-2; possibly TRBD1 for D (6 bases). This CDR3 has 16 residues. V shed 4 bases and J shed 0 bases, with 12 bases lying between them. The V gene's germline CDR1 is MGHDK and CDR2 SYGVNS. This CDR3 reads CASSGQTGSNTGELFF. Here the CDR3 DNA reads TGTGCCAGCAGTGGACAGACAGGTTCGAACACCGGGGAGCTGTTTTTT.

The V call is TRBV6-2 or TRBV6-3, the J call TRBJ1-1; D possibly corresponds to TRBD1 (5 bases). The germline V and J ends were trimmed by 4 bases and 9 bases, with 9 bases remaining between them. The CDR3 sequence is 11 residues long. Germline CDR1 reads MNHEY; CDR2 reads SVGEGT. Here the CDR3 reads CASSFGTKAFF. CDR3 nucleotides: TGTGCCAGCAGTTTTGGGACGAAAGCTTTCTTT.

This sequence joins TRBV7-9 and TRBJ2-3; TRBD2 aligns across 7 bases. This CDR3 has 13 amino acids. V shed 5 bases and J 6 bases; nucleotides not matched to a gene: 5. Germline assignment: CDR1 SEHNR and CDR2 FQNEAQ (reference sequence). CDR3 loop: CASSSNSGDTQYF. CDR3 nucleotides: TGTGCCAGCAGCAGTAATAGCGGGGATACGCAGTATTTT.

The chain joins TRBV4-1 to TRBJ1-6; maybe TRBD1 (5 bases). Germline V CDR1 and CDR2: MGHRA, YSYEKL. Trimming took 0 bases from V and 3 from J, leaving 9 bases between them. The CDR3 is 16 residues long. The CDR3 sequence: CASSQDGGGYNSPLHF. In nucleotides, the CDR3 is TGCGCCAGCAGCCAAGATGGGGGTGGCTATAATTCACCCCTCCACTTT.

The table lists this clonotype with a few counts. The V gene is TRBV7-2, the J gene TRBJ1-3, with unresolved D. This CDR3 has 13 residues. V was shortened by 2 bases and J by 7 bases, with 9 bases between the two germline ends. Germline V gene data show CDR1 as SGHTA and CDR2 as FQGNSA. CDR3 sequence: CASSLISQNTIYF. The CDR3 DNA follows: TGTGCCAGCAGCTTAATTTCCCAGAACACCATATATTTT.

This chain joins TRBV12-3 or TRBV12-4 and TRBJ1-4; D unclear. The CDR3 has 14 amino acids. V was trimmed by 5 bases and J by 5 bases, leaving 12 bases between them. The CDR3 bases are TGTGCCAGCAGTCGTTCCTCGAACAATGAAAAACTGTTTTTT. It translates to CASSRSSNNEKLFF.

This clonotype came up a few times. V usage is TRBV10-3 and J usage is TRBJ2-7, with D maybe TRBD1 (6 bases). Germline V gene lookup returns CDR1 ENHRY and CDR2 SYGVKD. With 6 bases removed from V and 6 bases from J, the gap between germline ends came to 24 bases. This CDR3 has 16 residues. CDR3 region: CAISPGQPPTRGEQYF. The CDR3 DNA reads TGTGCCATCAGCCCGGGACAACCCCCCACTAGGGGCGAGCAGTACTTC.

This clonotype was seen repeatedly, ten times or more. The V gene is TRBV25-1, the J gene TRBJ2-1; D call uncertain. The CDR3 is 11 residues long. Germline V gene data show CDR1 as MGHDK and CDR2 as SYGVNS. Trimming removed 5 bases at V and 10 bases at J, with 9 bases between. The CDR3 loop reads CASSSSREQFF. CDR3 DNA: TGTGCCAGCAGTTCCTCTAGGGAGCAGTTCTTC. The full variable domain, rest sourced from reference TRBV25-1 and TRBJ2-1, is EADIYQTPRYLVIGTGKKITLECSQTMGHDKMYWYQQDPGMELHLIHYSYGVNSTEKGDLSSESTVSRIRTEHFPLTLESARPSHTSQYLCASSSSREQFFGPGTRLTVL.

This chain links TRBV6-8 with TRBJ2-1; TRBD2 agrees at 7 bases. Germline V gene lookup returns CDR1 MNHGY and CDR2 SAAAGT. This CDR3 spans 16 amino acids. V shed 7 bases, J shed 5 bases, and the junction held 14 bases outside the gene matches. The CDR3 spells CASTPFSGGPHNEQFF. The CDR3 DNA follows: TGTGCCAGCACCCCCTTCTCGGGAGGACCTCACAATGAGCAGTTCTTC.

This clonotype came up a few times. CDR3 nucleotide sequence: TGTGCCAGCAGTCCCCAAGGCGGGGTGGGAGAGCAGTACGTC. Its translation: CASSPQGGVGEQYV. This chain uses TRBV6-2 or TRBV6-3 with TRBJ2-7, with a weak D call TRBD2 (6 bases). The CDR3 has 14 residues. The V gene's germline CDR1 is MNHEY and CDR2 SVGEGT. V was shortened by 5 bases and J by 7 bases, with 18 bases between the two germline ends.

This clonotype was picked up many times. This chain connects TRBV7-2 to TRBJ2-7; 10 bases are shared with TRBD1. V was clipped by 5 bases and J by 3 bases; unmatched bases: 7. The CDR3 runs 15 residues. Germline CDR1 SGHTA, CDR2 FQGNSA. Here the CDR3 DNA reads TGTGCCAGCAGCCCAAGACAGGGGGCGGTCTACGAGCAGTACTTC. Protein product: CASSPRQGAVYEQYF.

J is TRBJ2-7 and V is TRBV30, with D tentatively TRBD2 (6 bases). Germline lookup yields CDR1 GTSNPN and CDR2 SVGIG (reference sequence). This CDR3 has 11 amino acids. V lost 5 bases, J lost 6 bases, and 11 bases lay in between. Here the CDR3 reads CAWSMGGEQYF. The DNA for the CDR3 is TGTGCCTGGTCCATGGGGGGCGAGCAGTACTTC.

The sample holds a few counts of this clonotype. The chain has TRBV25-1 and TRBJ2-1; 11 bases map to TRBD2. The CDR3 is 16 residues long. J lost 6 bases, V lost 1 base, and 5 bases had no gene match. Looked up from germline, CDR1 is MGHDK and CDR2 is SYGVNS. The chain's CDR3 is CASSELGTSGPNEQFF. As DNA, the CDR3 is TGTGCCAGCAGTGAATTAGGGACTAGCGGACCCAATGAGCAGTTCTTC.

This clonotype was recorded many times. The chain has TRBV7-2 and TRBJ2-4; D possibly matches TRBD1 or TRBD2 (5 bases each). Trimming shortened V by 1 base and J by 8 bases, and 15 bases separated the two germline ends. Germline lookup yields CDR1 SGHTA and CDR2 FQGNSA. The CDR3 is 15 amino acids. In DNA form, the CDR3 reads TGTGCCAGCAGCTTAGGGGGACCCCGACGAGACATTCAGTACTTC. Translation gives CASSLGGPRRDIQYF.

This clonotype was seen at least ten times. The chain uses TRBV7-2 and TRBJ1-3; TRBD1 might be the D (6 bases). The germline V gene has CDR1 SGHTA and CDR2 FQGNSA. The ends were cut back, 8 bases at V and 1 base at J, with 12 bases in the middle. The CDR3 has 14 amino acids. The chain's CDR3 is CASGLGGSGNTIYF. CDR3 nucleotides: TGTGCCAGCGGTCTAGGGGGATCTGGAAACACCATATATTTT.

The chain uses TRBV7-2 and TRBJ2-1; TRBD2 matches 12 bases. After removal of 5 bases from V and 6 bases from J, the junction contained 5 bases not matched to a gene. Germline V gives CDR1 SGHTA, CDR2 FQGNSA. The CDR3 loop spans 15 amino acids. This chain's CDR3 is CASSLRTSGANEQFF. The CDR3 nucleotides are TGTGCCAGCAGCCTGCGGACTAGCGGGGCCAATGAGCAGTTCTTC.

This clonotype appeared many times. This chain uses TRBV6-1 with TRBJ1-1; a possible D gene is TRBD1 (5 bases). V was clipped by 6 bases and J by 10 bases, with 15 bases between them. The CDR3 is made up of 12 amino acids. Germline CDR1 MNHNS, CDR2 SASEGT. The CDR3 DNA reads TGTGCCAGCAGCATCGCAGGGCTCGGAGCTTTCTTT. Its translation: CASSIAGLGAFF.

This clonotype was seen more than once but under ten times. The chain has TRBV18 and TRBJ2-7; TRBD1 might be the D (6 bases). V was shortened by 6 bases and J by 2 bases, with 8 bases between the two germline ends. Germline CDR1 KGHSH, CDR2 LQKENI. There are 12 residues in the CDR3. The CDR3 coding sequence is TGTGCCAGCTCGGACAGTCCCTACGAGCAGTACTTC. Protein: CASSDSPYEQYF. Looking up the rest from reference TRBV18 and TRBJ2-7 gives the full variable domain: NAGVMQNPRHLVRRRGQEARLRCSPMKGHSHVYWYRQLPEEGLKFMVYLQKENIIDESGMPKERFSAEFPKEGPSILRIQQVVRGDSAAYFCASSDSPYEQYFGPGTRLTVT.